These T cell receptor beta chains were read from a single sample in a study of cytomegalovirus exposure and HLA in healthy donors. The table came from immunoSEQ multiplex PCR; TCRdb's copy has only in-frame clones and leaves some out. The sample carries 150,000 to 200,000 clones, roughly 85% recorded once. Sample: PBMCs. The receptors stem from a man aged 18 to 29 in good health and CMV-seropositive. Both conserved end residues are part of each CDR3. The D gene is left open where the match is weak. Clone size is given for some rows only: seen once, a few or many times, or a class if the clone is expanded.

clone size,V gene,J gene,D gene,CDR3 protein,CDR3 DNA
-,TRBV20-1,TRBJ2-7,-,CSASSEQYF,TGCAGTGCTAGTAGTGAGCAGTACTTC
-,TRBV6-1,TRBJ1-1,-,CASSLRRQNTEAFF,TGTGCCAGCAGTCTCAGGCGCCAGAACACTGAAGCTTTCTTT
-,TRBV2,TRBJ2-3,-,CASSEVAGTQYF,TGTGCCAGCAGTGAAGTGGCGGGTACGCAGTATTTT
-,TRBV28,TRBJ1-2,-,CARGDLNTITNYGYTF,TGTGCCCGGGGAGACCTTAACACTATTACTAACTATGGCTACACCTTC
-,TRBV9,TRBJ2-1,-,CASTPFGGDEQFF,TGTGCCAGCACCCCCTTCGGGGGTGATGAGCAGTTCTTC
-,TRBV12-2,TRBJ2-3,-,CASRLGGDTQYF,TGTGCAAGTCGCTTGGGAGGGGATACGCAGTATTTT
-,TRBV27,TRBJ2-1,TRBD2,CASSFGTSGGADSYNEQFF,TGTGCCAGCAGTTTCGGGACTAGCGGGGGGGCTGACTCCTACAATGAGCAGTTCTTC
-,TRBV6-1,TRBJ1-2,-,CASSEVGGSGYTF,TGTGCCAGCAGTGAAGTGGGAGGGTCAGGCTACACCTTC
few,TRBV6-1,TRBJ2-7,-,CASSVDGGAEQYF,TGTGCCAGCAGCGTCGATGGGGGGGCTGAGCAGTACTTC
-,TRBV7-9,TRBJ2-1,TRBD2,CASSLGVAGGYYNEQFF,TGTGCCAGCAGCTTAGGGGTTGCGGGGGGGTACTACAATGAGCAGTTCTTC
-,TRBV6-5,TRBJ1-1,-,CASGPGGRTEAFF,TGTGCCAGCGGCCCCGGGGGGCGAACTGAAGCTTTCTTT
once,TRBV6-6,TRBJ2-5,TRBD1,CASSPRQGETQYF,TGTGCCAGCAGTCCCCGACAGGGGGAGACCCAGTACTTC
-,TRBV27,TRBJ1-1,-,CASSLIVGREAFF,TGTGCCAGCAGTTTAATCGTTGGCCGTGAAGCTTTCTTT
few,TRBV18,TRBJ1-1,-,CASSPRYAFNTEAFF,TGTGCCAGCTCACCACGGTACGCGTTTAACACTGAAGCTTTCTTT
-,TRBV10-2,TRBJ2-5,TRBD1,CASGRGERGPQYF,TGCGCCAGCGGCAGGGGTGAGAGGGGGCCCCAGTACTTC
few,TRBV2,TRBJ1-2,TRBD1,CASSEGAGGGGYGYTF,TGTGCCAGCAGTGAAGGGGCAGGGGGAGGTGGCTATGGCTACACCTTC
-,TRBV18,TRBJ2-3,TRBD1,CASSPLGQGSSTDTQYF,TGTGCCAGCTCACCACTCGGACAGGGATCTAGCACAGATACGCAGTATTTT
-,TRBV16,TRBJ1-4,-,CASSRSSGPGTNEKLFF,TGTGCCAGCAGCCGTTCGAGCGGGCCGGGGACTAATGAAAAACTGTTTTTT
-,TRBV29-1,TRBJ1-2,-,CSVRFSGVVDYGYTF,TGCAGCGTTCGGTTTAGCGGGGTCGTCGACTATGGCTACACCTTC
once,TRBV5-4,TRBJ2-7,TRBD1,CASSPGQGHREPHEQYF,TGTGCCAGCAGCCCCGGACAGGGCCACCGGGAGCCCCACGAGCAGTACTTC
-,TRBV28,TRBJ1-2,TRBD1,CASSLDTGGPLAYGYTF,TGTGCCAGCAGTTTAGACACAGGGGGGCCGCTTGCCTATGGCTACACCTTC
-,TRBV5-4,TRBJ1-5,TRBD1,CASSPGQQGQPQHF,TGTGCCAGCAGCCCGGGACAGCAGGGTCAGCCCCAGCATTTT
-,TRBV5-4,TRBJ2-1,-,CASSPPGDNEQFF,TGTGCCAGCAGCCCCCCCGGTGACAATGAGCAGTTCTTC
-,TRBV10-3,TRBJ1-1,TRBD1,CAISGTPTGGNTEAFF,TGTGCCATCAGTGGGACTCCGACAGGGGGCAACACTGAAGCTTTCTTT
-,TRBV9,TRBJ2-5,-,CASSIATGSQETQYF,TGTGCCAGCAGCATAGCGACAGGCTCCCAAGAGACCCAGTACTTC
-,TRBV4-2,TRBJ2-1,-,CASSQDRTKFF,TGTGCCAGCAGCCAAGATAGGACTAAGTTCTTC
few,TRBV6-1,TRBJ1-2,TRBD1,CASSVVGTARQLYGYTF,TGTGCCAGCAGTGTTGTTGGGACAGCCCGCCAACTTTATGGCTACACCTTC
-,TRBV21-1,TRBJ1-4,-,CASILRGTYGDGTNEKLFF,TGTGCCAGCATCCTGAGGGGGACATACGGGGATGGGACTAATGAAAAACTGTTTTTT
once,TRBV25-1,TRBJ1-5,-,CASSRTGNSNQPQHF,TGTGCCAGCAGCAGGACGGGGAATAGCAATCAGCCCCAGCATTTT
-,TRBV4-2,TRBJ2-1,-,CASSQIADNNEQFF,TGTGCCAGCAGCCAAATAGCAGATAACAATGAGCAGTTCTTC
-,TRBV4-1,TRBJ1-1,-,CASSQAGRAPGAFF,TGCGCCAGCAGCCAAGCGGGCAGGGCCCCCGGAGCTTTCTTT
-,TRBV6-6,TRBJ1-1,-,CASSALRVRGNTEAFF,TGTGCCAGCAGTGCCCTTCGCGTCCGAGGGAACACTGAAGCTTTCTTT
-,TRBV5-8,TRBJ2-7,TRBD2,CASRWGLAVSYEQYF,TGTGCCAGCAGGTGGGGACTAGCGGTTTCCTACGAGCAGTACTTC
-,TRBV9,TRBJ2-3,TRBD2,CASTSRAGDDTQYF,TGTGCCAGCACGAGTCGGGCGGGAGACGATACGCAGTATTTT
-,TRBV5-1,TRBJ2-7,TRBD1,CASSLRQGSYEQYF,TGCGCCAGCAGCCTGCGACAGGGGTCCTACGAGCAGTACTTC
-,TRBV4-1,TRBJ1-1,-,CASSHGGNTEAFF,TGCGCCAGCAGCCACGGGGGGAACACTGAAGCTTTCTTT
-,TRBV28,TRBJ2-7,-,CATSGSDRSSYEQYF,TGTGCCACCAGTGGGTCGGATAGGAGCTCCTACGAGCAGTACTTC
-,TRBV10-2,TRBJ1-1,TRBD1,CASRNRGNTEAFF,TGCGCCAGTAGAAACAGGGGGAACACTGAAGCTTTCTTT